This TCR beta chain was captured by sequencing in a study of CD8+ T cells in alopecia areata. RNA extraction and reverse transcription yielded cDNA as sequencing template. The data were produced by immunoSEQ multiplex PCR, yet TCRdb's version contains in-frame clones alone and is incomplete. The profile covers some 110,000 clones, with less than 75% appearing a single time and 10% to 15% taken by the ten largest. Only a few counts were recorded for this clone. As to treatment: oral pan-JAK inhibitor, 5-10 mg twice daily. Lesional scalp tissue (obtained by punch biopsy) and peripheral blood were collected from alopecia areata patients. The CDR3 covers 16 residues. In germline, CDR1 is LGHNA, CDR2 YSLEER. Unmatched junction bases numbered 12, after V lost 3 bases and J lost 6 bases.

This TCR derives from a human donor with alopecia areata. The material sequenced was CD8+ T cells sorted from blood, taken at week 24, from a patient treated with tofacitinib. This sequence joins TRBV4-3 and TRBJ2-3; 7 bases are shared with TRBD1. The DNA for the CDR3 is TGCGCCAGCAGCCAGGGACAGAATCCAAAACGGGATACGCAGTATTTT. It encodes CASSQGQNPKRDTQYF.